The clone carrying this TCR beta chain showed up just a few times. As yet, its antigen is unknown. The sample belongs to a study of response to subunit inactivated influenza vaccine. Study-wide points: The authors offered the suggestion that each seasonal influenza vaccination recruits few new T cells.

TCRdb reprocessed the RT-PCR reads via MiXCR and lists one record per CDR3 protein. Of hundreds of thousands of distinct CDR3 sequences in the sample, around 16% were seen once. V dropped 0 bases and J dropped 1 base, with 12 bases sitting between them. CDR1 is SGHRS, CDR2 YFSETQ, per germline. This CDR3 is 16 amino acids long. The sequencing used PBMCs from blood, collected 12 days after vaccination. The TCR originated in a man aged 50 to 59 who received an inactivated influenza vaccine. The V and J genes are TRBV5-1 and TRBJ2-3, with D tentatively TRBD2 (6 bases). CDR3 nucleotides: TGCGCCAGCAGCTTGGACGGGCGGGGAGGCACAGATACGCAGTATTTT. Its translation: CASSLDGRGGTDTQYF.